The 25 T cell receptor beta chains in this list originate from one sample, sequenced in a study of radiation and T cells in renal cell carcinoma. Described time point: baseline pretreatment blood. Regarding treatment: 15 Gy SBRT to primary tumor, nephrectomy 4 weeks later. Clones were read by immunoSEQ multiplex PCR, and TCRdb kept only the in-frame ones, dropping some. This table has 130,000 to 150,000 clones, approximately 90% appearing once. This specimen consisted of blood, obtained from a patient whose treatment included radiotherapy and nephrectomy. All receptors derive from a woman in her forties or fifties with renal cell carcinoma.

V usage is TRBV19 and J usage is TRBJ1-2; TRBD1 matches 7 bases. Germline V lookup: CDR1 LNHDA, CDR2 SQIVND (reference sequence). This CDR3 is 11 amino acids long. Trimming cost V 11 bases and J 8 bases; bases outside gene matches: 8. CDR3 region: CASGTAAGYTF. CDR3 nucleotides: TGTGCCTCCGGGACAGCCGCCGGCTACACCTTC.

The rearrangement uses TRBV2 and TRBJ1-1, with 7 bases lining up with TRBD1. This CDR3 is built from 16 residues. With 6 bases clipped from V and 5 bases from J, the junction kept 15 bases outside the gene matches. Germline CDR1 SNHLY, CDR2 FYNNEI. The CDR3 sequence: CASRAQEGAGRTEAFF. The CDR3 DNA reads TGTGCCAGCAGGGCACAGGAGGGGGCCGGGAGGACTGAAGCTTTCTTT. Using reference TRBV2 and TRBJ1-1 for the parts outside the CDR3, the full variable domain is EPEVTQTPSHQVTQMGQEVILRCVPISNHLYFYWYRQILGQKVEFLVSFYNNEISEKSEIFDDQFSVERPDGSNFTLKIRSTKLEDSAMYFCASRAQEGAGRTEAFFGQGTRLTVV.

The chain uses TRBV6-1 and TRBJ1-1, with 8 bases identical to TRBD1. This CDR3 contains 14 residues. Germline V gene data show CDR1 as MNHNS and CDR2 as SASEGT. The V gene end was trimmed by 6 bases and the J gene end by 0 bases; junction bases not matched to a gene: 3. The CDR3 spells CASRDRGMNTEAFF. In DNA form, the CDR3 reads TGTGCCAGCAGAGACAGGGGAATGAACACTGAAGCTTTCTTT.

The chain employs TRBV4-1 and TRBJ2-1; D is undetermined. There are 12 residues in the CDR3. Looked up from germline, CDR1 is MGHRA and CDR2 is YSYEKL. V was trimmed by 4 bases and J by 10 bases, leaving 11 bases between them. CDR3 protein: CASSPSEREQFF. CDR3 in DNA: TGCGCCAGCAGCCCGTCGGAGAGGGAGCAGTTCTTC.

The chain couples TRBV6-5 to TRBJ2-1; D unclear. From germline, CDR1 is MNHEY and CDR2 SVGAGI. CDR3 length: 14 residues. The ends were cut back, 6 bases at V and 0 bases at J, with 9 bases in the middle. The CDR3 sequence: CASSRASSYNEQFF. CDR3 bases: TGTGCCAGCAGCCGTGCAAGCTCCTACAATGAGCAGTTCTTC.

The CDR3: CASSFHPDRDYGYTF. In DNA, the CDR3 is TGTGCCAGCAGCTTCCACCCGGACAGGGACTATGGCTACACCTTC. The V gene is TRBV7-9, the J gene TRBJ1-2; 8 bases agree with TRBD1. Germline V gene sequence: CDR1 SEHNR, CDR2 FQNEAQ (reference sequence). The CDR3 contains 15 residues. Germline trimming cut 3 bases from V and 3 bases from J; bases unmatched to any gene: 6.

Remarks on this clone: The identical CDR3 is also encoded by other nucleotide sequences in the sample. The chain carries TRBV6-4 and TRBJ2-3; D unresolved. CDR3 length: 11 amino acids. V was clipped by 3 bases and J by 8 bases, with 6 bases between them. Germline CDR1 and CDR2: MRHNA and SNTAGT. CDR3 protein: CASSEGGTQYF. As DNA, the CDR3 is TGTGCCAGCAGTGAAGGTGGTACGCAGTATTTT.

The rearrangement uses TRBV6-4 and TRBJ2-3; 7 nucleotides match TRBD2. The V gene's germline CDR1 is MRHNA and CDR2 SNTAGT. The CDR3 is 14 amino acids. After removal of 3 bases from V and 6 bases from J, the junction contained 6 bases not matched to a gene. CDR3 loop: CASSEETSSDTQYF. In nucleotides, the CDR3 is TGTGCCAGCAGTGAAGAGACTAGCTCTGATACGCAGTATTTT.

The V and J genes are TRBV6-5 and TRBJ1-6; TRBD1 agrees at 8 bases. The CDR3 is 14 amino acids. From germline, CDR1 is MNHEY and CDR2 SVGAGI. The V gene end was trimmed by 4 bases and the J gene end by 10 bases; junction bases not matched to a gene: 6. Here the CDR3 reads CASSSGTGHSPLHF. The CDR3 DNA reads TGTGCCAGCAGTTCCGGGACAGGCCACTCACCCCTCCACTTT.

The chain is built from TRBV19 and TRBJ2-1, with 16 positions matching TRBD2. This CDR3 has 17 residues. CDR1 LNHDA and CDR2 SQIVND come from the germline V gene (reference sequence). After removal of 3 bases from V and 9 bases from J, the junction contained 8 bases not matched to a gene. This chain's CDR3 is CASSISGTSGGAGEQFF. The CDR3 DNA follows: TGTGCCAGTAGTATCTCCGGGACTAGCGGGGGGGCAGGTGAGCAGTTCTTC.

The rearrangement links TRBV7-9 to TRBJ2-5; 13 bases align to TRBD2. The junction had 9 bases not matched to a gene; V was cut back by 5 bases and J by 3 bases. This CDR3 is 17 amino acids long. Germline V CDR1 and CDR2: SEHNR, FQNEAQ (reference sequence). CDR3 coding DNA: TGTGCCAGCAGCCCTATGGGACTAGCGGGGCGGGAAGAGACCCAGTACTTC. Encoded protein: CASSPMGLAGREETQYF.

This clone has only one observation. This chain joins TRBV19 and TRBJ1-1; tentative D call: TRBD1 (6 bases). Germline-derived CDR1 and CDR2 are LNHDA and SQIVND (reference sequence). Trimming pared 4 bases from V and 2 bases from J, leaving 20 bases between. This CDR3 spans 17 amino acids. CDR3: CASSTRRGRGQNTEAFF. DNA of the CDR3: TGTGCCAGTAGTACAAGGAGGGGAAGGGGACAAAACACTGAAGCTTTCTTT.

Notes on this clone: Other DNA sequences from this sample encode an identical CDR3 as well. This rearrangement joins TRBV6-1 to TRBJ2-7; D unclear. Germline lookup yields CDR1 MNHNS and CDR2 SASEGT. Trimming removed 1 base from V and 3 bases from J, with 4 bases in between. The CDR3 loop spans 12 amino acids. The CDR3 reads CASSEGSYEQYF. The CDR3 nucleotides are TGTGCCAGCAGTGAAGGGAGCTACGAGCAGTACTTC.

This clone was observed a single time. The chain employs TRBV19 and TRBJ1-6, with D unclear. The CDR3 is 14 amino acids. Germline CDR1 is LNHDA and CDR2 is SQIVND (reference sequence). V was cut by 4 bases and J by 5 bases, with 9 bases left in between. CDR3 sequence reads: CASSTFLDNSPLHF. CDR3 DNA sequence: TGTGCCAGTAGTACGTTCCTCGATAATTCACCCCTCCACTTT.

In this sample, this clone turned up a few times. The rearrangement uses TRBV10-3 and TRBJ2-3, with TRBD2 matching over 8 bases. The V and J ends lost 6 bases and 4 bases, in that order; junction bases with no gene match: 12. CDR1 is ENHRY, CDR2 SYGVKD, per germline. This CDR3 has 16 residues. The CDR3 DNA follows: TGTGCCATCAGCGACCCCCTGCGGGGGGCTGCAGATACGCAGTATTTT. Translated, it gives CAISDPLRGAADTQYF.

The chain couples TRBV6-5 to TRBJ2-1, with a tentative D call TRBD2 (6 bases). Germline assignment: CDR1 MNHEY and CDR2 SVGAGI. The CDR3 sequence is 16 residues long. Trimming shortened V by 2 bases and J by 0 bases, and 11 bases separated the two germline ends. CDR3 sequence reads: CASSYVRGSSYNEQFF. The DNA for the CDR3 is TGTGCCAGCAGTTACGTACGGGGGAGCTCCTACAATGAGCAGTTCTTC.

This sequence joins TRBV5-1 and TRBJ1-2, with a weak D call TRBD1 (5 bases). V was shortened by 0 bases and J by 6 bases, with 24 bases between the two germline ends. Germline V lookup: CDR1 SGHRS, CDR2 YFSETQ. CDR3 length: 18 amino acids. The CDR3 DNA reads TGCGCCAGCAGCTTGGGCCTCGGGGGAGAAGGAAGCGCTCATGGCTACACCTTC. This codes for CASSLGLGGEGSAHGYTF.

The V and J genes are TRBV19 and TRBJ2-7; 7 nucleotides agree with TRBD1. Germline trimming cut 5 bases from V and 2 bases from J; bases unmatched to any gene: 9. Germline values: CDR1 LNHDA, CDR2 SQIVND (reference sequence). CDR3 size: 15 residues. In DNA form, the CDR3 reads TGTGCCAGTAGTCCTGGGACAGCCCGAGCCTACGAGCAGTACTTC. Its protein is CASSPGTARAYEQYF.

This rearrangement joins TRBV7-8 to TRBJ1-5; D possibly corresponds to TRBD1 (6 bases). The CDR3 spans 16 residues. The germline V and J ends were trimmed by 5 bases and 2 bases, with 16 bases remaining between them. Looked up from germline, CDR1 is SGHVS and CDR2 is FQNEAQ. This CDR3 is CASSQNTGYGNQPQHF. The CDR3 nucleotides read TGTGCCAGCAGCCAAAACACAGGGTACGGCAATCAGCCCCAGCATTTT.

Only one count was recorded for this clone. The J gene is TRBJ2-3, the V gene TRBV7-6; no definite D call. This CDR3 is built from 15 residues. The V end was cut by 5 bases, the J end by 0 bases, with 12 bases between. Per germline, CDR1 SGHVS and CDR2 FNYEAQ. DNA of the CDR3: TGTGCCAGCAGCCCCTCACGGTCTAGCACAGATACGCAGTATTTT. Protein: CASSPSRSSTDTQYF. Combining the CDR3 with reference TRBV7-6 and TRBJ2-3 gives the whole variable domain GAGVSQSPRYKVTKRGQDVALRCDPISGHVSLYWYRQALGQGPEFLTYFNYEAQQDKSGLPNDRFSAERPEGSISTLTIQRTEQRDSAMYRCASSPSRSSTDTQYFGPGTRLTVL.

The chain employs TRBV30 and TRBJ2-5, with TRBD1 matching over 7 bases. The J call may be in error: the DNA end matches TRBJ2-7 better. The CDR3 loop spans 15 amino acids. Germline CDR1 reads GTSNPN; CDR2 reads SVGIG (reference sequence). This chain's CDR3 is CAWSEPGTANYEQYF. DNA of the CDR3: TGTGCCTGGAGTGAGCCCGGGACAGCAAACTACGAGCAGTACTTC.

This sequence joins TRBV9 and TRBJ2-7, with D possibly being TRBD2 (6 bases). Trimming shortened V by 3 bases and J by 1 base, and 8 bases separated the two germline ends. The germline gives CDR1 SGDLS, CDR2 YYNGEE. The length of the CDR3 is 13 residues. The chain's CDR3 is CASSEGLSYEQYF. As DNA, the CDR3 is TGTGCCAGCAGCGAGGGACTTTCCTACGAGCAGTACTTC.

J is TRBJ2-1 and V is TRBV28, with 8 bases aligning to TRBD2. This CDR3 comprises 17 residues. V gave up 6 bases and J gave up 10 bases; unmatched junction bases: 20. Germline loops: CDR1 MDHEN, CDR2 SYDVKM. The CDR3 DNA reads TGTGCCAGCAGGGAGACTAGCCGGGGGGGTGCCACTGGAGAGCAGTTCTTC. Protein: CASRETSRGGATGEQFF. The entire variable domain, with the rest obtained from reference TRBV28 and TRBJ2-1, is as follows: DVKVTQSSRYLVKRTGEKVFLECVQDMDHENMFWYRQDPGLGLRLIYFSYDVKMKEKGDIPEGYSVSREKKERFSLILESASTNQTSMYLCASRETSRGGATGEQFFGPGTRLTVL.

In the case of this clone: Other nucleotide sequences from this sample produce the same CDR3. J is TRBJ1-1 and V is TRBV7-2; D is unresolved. The CDR3 is 13 amino acids. CDR1 and CDR2 (germline): SGHTA, FQGNSA. V was trimmed by 3 bases and J by 1 base, leaving 6 bases between them. CDR3: CASSFTENTEAFF. Here the CDR3 DNA reads TGTGCCAGCAGCTTTACAGAGAACACTGAAGCTTTCTTT.

The V call is TRBV6-1, the J call TRBJ2-3, with TRBD2 as a possible D gene (6 bases). Germline V CDR1 and CDR2: MNHNS, SASEGT. The CDR3 runs 15 residues. The ends were cut back, 8 bases at V and 2 bases at J, with 17 bases in the middle. CDR3 sequence reads: CASGHRDWYTDTQYF. CDR3 sequence (DNA): TGTGCCAGCGGACACCGGGACTGGTACACAGATACGCAGTATTTT.